Only one count was recorded for the clone carrying this T cell receptor beta chain. The record originates from a study of blood T cell repertoires in COVID-19. At the level of the study: Researchers got acute and convalescent COVID-19 samples from the United States, Italy and Spain. In each case, the material was cDNA or gDNA derived from T cells, B-cell-depleted T cells, or PBMCs.

Individuals drawn from about two dozen US areas were roughly 18 to 100 years old. In the source study's methods: Scientists estimated how many nucleated cells there were by amplifying reference gene primers. TCRdb's copy holds only in-frame clones and misses some; the assay was immunoSEQ multiplex PCR. V, J and clone size derive from that table, while D and trimming were established from the DNA sequence. Among 250,000 to 300,000 clones, approximately 90% were seen once, and the ten largest hold 2% to 2.5%. This CDR3 is 13 amino acids long. The germline gives CDR1 MNHNS, CDR2 SASEGT. V lost 3 bases and J lost 2, with 8 bases in between.

Sequencing input: PBMCs or T cells enriched from blood (not recorded which). The rearrangement joins TRBV6-1 to TRBJ2-7; the D is unclear. This clonotype was obtained from a woman aged 40 to 55 with acute COVID-19. CDR3 sequence (DNA): TGTGCCAGCAGTGAGTTGCTAGCCTACGAGCAGTACTTC. It codes for CASSELLAYEQYF.